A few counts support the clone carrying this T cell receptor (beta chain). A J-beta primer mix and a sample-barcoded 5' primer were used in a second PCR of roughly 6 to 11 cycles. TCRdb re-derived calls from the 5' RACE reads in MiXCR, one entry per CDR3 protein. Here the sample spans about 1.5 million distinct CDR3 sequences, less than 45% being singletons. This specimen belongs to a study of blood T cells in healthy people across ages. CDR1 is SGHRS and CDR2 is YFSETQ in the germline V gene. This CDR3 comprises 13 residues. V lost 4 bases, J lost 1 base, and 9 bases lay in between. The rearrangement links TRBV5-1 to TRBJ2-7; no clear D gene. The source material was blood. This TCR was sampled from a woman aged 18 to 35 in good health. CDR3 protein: CASSRQQSYEQYF. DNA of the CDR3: TGCGCCAGCAGCCGTCAGCAATCCTACGAGCAGTACTTC.